This T cell receptor (beta chain) was identified during a study of blood T cells in healthy people across ages. This clonotype was observed once. What it recognizes is unknown. Through a sample-barcoded 5' primer and a J-beta primer mix, a second PCR was run for roughly 7 to 12 cycles. Via MiXCR, TCRdb re-called the 5' RACE reads, giving one row per CDR3 protein. The sample shows 850,000 to 1,000,000 distinct CDR3 sequences, roughly half of them seen only once. V was cut by 4 bases and J by 9 bases, with 7 bases left in between. The CDR3 contains 11 residues. Germline loops: CDR1 LGHDT, CDR2 YNNKEL (reference sequence). Notes on the study in general: Naive T cell percentage showed a strong correlation with the diversity of TCR beta.

The sample was blood. The chain links TRBV3-1 to TRBJ2-1, with D unresolved. This receptor was identified in a woman aged 55-70 years in good health. The DNA for the CDR3 is TGTGCCAGCAGCCCGGGCCCTGAGCAGTTCTTC. Translating gives CASSPGPEQFF.